This record looks at one T cell receptor (beta chain) sequence and its context. Its specificity is unknown. At collection, donors were nominally healthy, but unrecorded immune exposures were probable. These data originate in a study of cytomegalovirus exposure and HLA in healthy donors. As for the study in general: A data release that came early held about 89 million unique TCRs from HLA-typed donors. Most donors, just over 80% of approximately 400 genotyped, fell in the Caucasian-associated ancestry cluster.

The V gene's germline CDR1 is SGHRS and CDR2 YFSETQ. The CDR3 has 16 amino acids. V was cut by 0 bases and J by 0 bases, with 11 bases left in between. With 60 Vbeta and 13 Jbeta primers, the PCR was carried out. Sequenced by immunoSEQ multiplex PCR; TCRdb stores in-frame clones only, minus some. The sample lists more than 90,000 clones, about 80% occurring once. General study points: As a later analysis showed, several of the most significant clusters appeared to be linked to common viral pathogens.

The sequencing input was PBMCs. The TCR sequence derives from a man aged 35 to 55 in good health and CMV-seronegative. The genes are TRBV5-1 and TRBJ2-3; D not certain. CDR3 amino acids: CASSLGARKSTDTQYF. The CDR3 DNA is TGCGCCAGCAGCTTGGGAGCTAGAAAGAGCACAGATACGCAGTATTTT.